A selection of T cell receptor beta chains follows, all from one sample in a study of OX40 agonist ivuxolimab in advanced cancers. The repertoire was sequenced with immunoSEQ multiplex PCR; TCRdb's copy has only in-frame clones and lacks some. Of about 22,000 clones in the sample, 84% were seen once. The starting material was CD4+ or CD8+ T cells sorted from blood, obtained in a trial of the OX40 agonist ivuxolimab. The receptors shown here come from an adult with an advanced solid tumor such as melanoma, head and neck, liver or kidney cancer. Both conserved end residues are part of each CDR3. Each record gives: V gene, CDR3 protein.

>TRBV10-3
CAISGGLLSGNTIYF
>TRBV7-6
CASSLRGTSGGLRMNTQYF
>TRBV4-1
CASSQASAGQGDYGYTF
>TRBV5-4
CASSPGGVEETQYF
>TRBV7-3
CASSLDGYGYTF
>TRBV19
CASSTTGRTGRYGYTF
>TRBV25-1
CASSELAGVGTDTQYF
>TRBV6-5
CASSYLGDPNEQFF
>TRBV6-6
CASSRDRSGYTF
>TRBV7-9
CASSATGTGAVSGANVLTF
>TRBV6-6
CASSPREQRSYEQYF
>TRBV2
CASRGASGRANTYNEQFF
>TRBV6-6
CASSPYPGFGEQYF
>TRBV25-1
CASSDPYSNQPQHF
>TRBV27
CATGWPDGFRANVLTF
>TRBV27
CASSLLRPSSGHLNEKLFF
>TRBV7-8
CASSLYPNYEQYF
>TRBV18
CASSAGTGIYEQYF
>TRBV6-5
CASSFTGNTEAFF
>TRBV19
CASRKGQGKSQPQHF
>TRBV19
CASSLNRDGDTEAFF
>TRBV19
CASSPGNSLDTQYF
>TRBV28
CASSPWTGGDTEAFF
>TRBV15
CATSRRTSGNINTGELFF
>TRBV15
CATSRDQGEKLFF